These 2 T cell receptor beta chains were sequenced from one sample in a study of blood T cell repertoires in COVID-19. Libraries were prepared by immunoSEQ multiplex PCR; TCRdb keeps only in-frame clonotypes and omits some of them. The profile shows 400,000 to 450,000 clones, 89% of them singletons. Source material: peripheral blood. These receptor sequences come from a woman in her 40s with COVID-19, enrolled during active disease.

CDR3 region: CASSPRTSGIHNEQFF. CDR3 DNA: TGTGCCAGCAGCCCGAGGACTAGCGGAATTCACAATGAGCAGTTCTTC. The V and J genes are TRBV7-2 and TRBJ2-1, with 10 bases matching TRBD2. The CDR3 totals 16 residues. The V gene end was trimmed by 5 bases and the J gene end by 5 bases; junction bases not matched to a gene: 9. Germline values: CDR1 SGHTA, CDR2 FQGNSA.

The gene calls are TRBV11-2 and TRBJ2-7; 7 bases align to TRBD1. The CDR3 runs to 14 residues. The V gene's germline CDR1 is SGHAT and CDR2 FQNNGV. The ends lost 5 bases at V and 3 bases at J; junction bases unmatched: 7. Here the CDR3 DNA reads TGTGCCAGCAGCGATGGAGCAGGGGGCTACGAGCAGTACTTC. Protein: CASSDGAGGYEQYF.